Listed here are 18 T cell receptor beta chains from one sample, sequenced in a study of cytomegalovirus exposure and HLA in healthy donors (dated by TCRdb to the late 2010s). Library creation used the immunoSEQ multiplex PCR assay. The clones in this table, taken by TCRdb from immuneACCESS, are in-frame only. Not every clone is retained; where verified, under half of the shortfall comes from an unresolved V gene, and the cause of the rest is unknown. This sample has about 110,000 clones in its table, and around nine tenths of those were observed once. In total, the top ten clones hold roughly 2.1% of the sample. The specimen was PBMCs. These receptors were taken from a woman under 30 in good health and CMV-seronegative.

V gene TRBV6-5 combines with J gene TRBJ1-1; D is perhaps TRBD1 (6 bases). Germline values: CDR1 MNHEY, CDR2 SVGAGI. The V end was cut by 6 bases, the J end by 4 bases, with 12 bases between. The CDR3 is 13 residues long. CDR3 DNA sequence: TGTGCCAGCAGGTTAACAGGGAGCACTGAAGCTTTCTTT. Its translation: CASRLTGSTEAFF.

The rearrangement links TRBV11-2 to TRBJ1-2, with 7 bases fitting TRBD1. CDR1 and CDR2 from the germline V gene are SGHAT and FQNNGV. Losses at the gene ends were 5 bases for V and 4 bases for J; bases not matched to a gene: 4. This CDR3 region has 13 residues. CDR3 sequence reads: CASSQTGIYGYTF. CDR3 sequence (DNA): TGTGCCAGCAGCCAGACAGGGATCTATGGCTACACCTTC.

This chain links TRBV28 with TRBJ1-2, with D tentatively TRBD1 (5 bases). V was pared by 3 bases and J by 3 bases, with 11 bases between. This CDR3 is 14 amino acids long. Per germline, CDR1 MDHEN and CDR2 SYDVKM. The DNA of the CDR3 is TGTGCCAGCAGTTTTCAGGGCAACTACTATGGCTACACCTTC. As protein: CASSFQGNYYGYTF.

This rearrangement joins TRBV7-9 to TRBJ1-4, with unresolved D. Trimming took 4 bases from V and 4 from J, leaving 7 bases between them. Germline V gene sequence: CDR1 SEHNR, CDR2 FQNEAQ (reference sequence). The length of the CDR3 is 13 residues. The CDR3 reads CASSWRSNEKLFF. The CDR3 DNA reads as TGTGCCAGCAGCTGGAGGAGTAATGAAAAACTGTTTTTT.

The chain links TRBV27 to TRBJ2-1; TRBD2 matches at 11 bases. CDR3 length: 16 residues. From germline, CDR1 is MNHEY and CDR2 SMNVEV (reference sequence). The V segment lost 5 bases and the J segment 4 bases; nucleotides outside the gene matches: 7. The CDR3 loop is CASSRQLAGVYNEQFF. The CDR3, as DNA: TGTGCCAGCAGTCGCCAACTAGCGGGAGTATACAATGAGCAGTTCTTC.

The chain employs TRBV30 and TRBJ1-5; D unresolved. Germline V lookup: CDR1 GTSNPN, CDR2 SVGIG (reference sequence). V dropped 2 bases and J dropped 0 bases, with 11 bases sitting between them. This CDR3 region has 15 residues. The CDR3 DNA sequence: TGTGCCTGGAGTAGGGAGGGTTATAGCAATCAGCCCCAGCATTTT. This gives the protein CAWSREGYSNQPQHF. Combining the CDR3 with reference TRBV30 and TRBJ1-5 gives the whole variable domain SQTIHQWPATLVQPVGSPLSLECTVEGTSNPNLYWYRQAAGRGLQLLFYSVGIGQISSEVPQNLSASRPQDRQFILSSKKLLLSDSGFYLCAWSREGYSNQPQHFGDGTRLSIL.

The CDR3 loop is CASSLASANTGELFF. The DNA for the CDR3 is TGTGCCAGCAGCTTAGCATCCGCGAACACCGGGGAGCTGTTTTTT. This chain links TRBV7-8 with TRBJ2-2; D uncertain. The ends were cut back, 0 bases at V and 0 bases at J, with 5 bases in the middle. Germline V CDR1 and CDR2: SGHVS, FQNEAQ. This CDR3 is 15 amino acids long.

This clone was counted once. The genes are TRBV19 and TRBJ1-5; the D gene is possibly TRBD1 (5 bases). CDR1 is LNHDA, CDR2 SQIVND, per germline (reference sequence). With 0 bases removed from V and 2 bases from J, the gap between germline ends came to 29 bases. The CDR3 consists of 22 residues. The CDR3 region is CASSIDDSFQGRVNPGNQPQHF. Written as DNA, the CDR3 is TGTGCCAGTAGTATAGATGACAGTTTCCAGGGAAGAGTCAATCCGGGCAATCAGCCCCAGCATTTT. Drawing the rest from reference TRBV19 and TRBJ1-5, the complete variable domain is DGGITQSPKYLFRKEGQNVTLSCEQNLNHDAMYWYRQDPGQGLRLIYYSQIVNDFQKGDIAEGYSVSREKKESFPLTVTSAQKNPTAFYLCASSIDDSFQGRVNPGNQPQHFGDGTRLSIL.

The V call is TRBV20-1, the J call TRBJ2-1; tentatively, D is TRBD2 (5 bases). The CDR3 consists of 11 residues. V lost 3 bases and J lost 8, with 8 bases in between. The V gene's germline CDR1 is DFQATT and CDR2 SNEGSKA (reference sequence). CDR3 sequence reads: CSASSRDEQFF. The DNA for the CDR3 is TGCAGTGCTAGCTCGAGGGATGAGCAGTTCTTC.

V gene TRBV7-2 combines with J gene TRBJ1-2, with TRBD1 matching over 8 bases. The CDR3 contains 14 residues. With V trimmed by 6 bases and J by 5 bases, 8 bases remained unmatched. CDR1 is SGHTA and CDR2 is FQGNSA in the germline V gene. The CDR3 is CASSSRTGIYGYTF. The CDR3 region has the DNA TGTGCCAGCAGTTCTCGGACAGGGATTTATGGCTACACCTTC.

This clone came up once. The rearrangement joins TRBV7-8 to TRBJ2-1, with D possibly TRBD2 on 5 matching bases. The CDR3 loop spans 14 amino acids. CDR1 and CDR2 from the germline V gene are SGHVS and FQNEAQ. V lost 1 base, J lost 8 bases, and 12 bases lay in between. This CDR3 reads CASSLDKTRDEQFF. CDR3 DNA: TGTGCCAGCAGCTTAGATAAAACTAGGGATGAGCAGTTCTTC.

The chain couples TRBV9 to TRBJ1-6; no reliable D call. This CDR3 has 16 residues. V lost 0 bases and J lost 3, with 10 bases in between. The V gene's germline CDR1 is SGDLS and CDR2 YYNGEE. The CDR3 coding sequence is TGTGCCAGCAGCGTAGGTGGAGGCCTCTATAATTCACCCCTCCACTTT. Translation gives CASSVGGGLYNSPLHF.

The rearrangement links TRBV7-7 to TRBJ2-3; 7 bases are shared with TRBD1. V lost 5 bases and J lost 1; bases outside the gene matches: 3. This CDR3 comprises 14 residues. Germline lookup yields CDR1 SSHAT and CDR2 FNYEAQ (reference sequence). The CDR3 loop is CASSPGTGTDTQYF. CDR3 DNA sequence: TGTGCCAGCAGCCCCGGGACAGGCACAGATACGCAGTATTTT.

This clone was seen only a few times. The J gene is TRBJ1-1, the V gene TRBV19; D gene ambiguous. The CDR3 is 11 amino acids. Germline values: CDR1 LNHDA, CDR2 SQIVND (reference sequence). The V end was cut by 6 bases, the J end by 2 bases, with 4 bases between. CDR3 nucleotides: TGTGCCAGTAGCCATAACACTGAAGCTTTCTTT. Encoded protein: CASSHNTEAFF. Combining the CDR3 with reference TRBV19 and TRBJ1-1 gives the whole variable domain DGGITQSPKYLFRKEGQNVTLSCEQNLNHDAMYWYRQDPGQGLRLIYYSQIVNDFQKGDIAEGYSVSREKKESFPLTVTSAQKNPTAFYLCASSHNTEAFFGQGTRLTVV.

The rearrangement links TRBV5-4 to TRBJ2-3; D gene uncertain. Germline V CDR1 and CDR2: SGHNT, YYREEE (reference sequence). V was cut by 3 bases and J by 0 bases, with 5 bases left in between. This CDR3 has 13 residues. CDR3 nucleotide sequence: TGTGCCAGCAGCTACCAGAGCACAGATACGCAGTATTTT. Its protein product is CASSYQSTDTQYF.

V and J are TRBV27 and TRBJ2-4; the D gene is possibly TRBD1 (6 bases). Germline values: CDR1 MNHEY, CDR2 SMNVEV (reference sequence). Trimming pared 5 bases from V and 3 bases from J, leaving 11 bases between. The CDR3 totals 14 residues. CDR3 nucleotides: TGTGCCAGCAGTCGCGGACAGTTCAAAAACATTCAGTACTTC. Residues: CASSRGQFKNIQYF.

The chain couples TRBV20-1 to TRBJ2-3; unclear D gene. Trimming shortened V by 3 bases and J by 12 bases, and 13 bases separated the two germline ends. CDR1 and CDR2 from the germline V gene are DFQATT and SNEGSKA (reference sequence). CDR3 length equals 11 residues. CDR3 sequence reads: CSARYSPSQYF. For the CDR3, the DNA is TGCAGTGCTAGGTACAGCCCAAGTCAGTATTTT.

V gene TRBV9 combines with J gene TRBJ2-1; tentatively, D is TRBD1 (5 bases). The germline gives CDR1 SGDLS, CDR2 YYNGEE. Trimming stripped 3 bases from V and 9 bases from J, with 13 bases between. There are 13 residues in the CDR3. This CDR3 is CASSGDWGAEQFF. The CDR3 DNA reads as TGTGCCAGCAGCGGTGACTGGGGCGCTGAGCAGTTCTTC.